Each of the 20 T cell receptor beta chains below was sequenced from the same sample in a study of persistence of HIV-infected CD4 T cells. The libraries were made with immunoSEQ version 4 in survey mode. Sequenced by immunoSEQ multiplex PCR; TCRdb stores in-frame clones only, minus some. The table includes approximately 36,000 clones, 85% to 90% detected once. These receptors have no identified antigens. An overlapping HIV-1 Gag peptide pool stimulated these cells at about 0.91 ug/peptide/mL. CD40L/CD69 double-negative CD45RO-high memory CD4+ T cells were collected. The input for sequencing was cultured CD4+ T cells from PBMCs, taken from a patient who received antiretroviral therapy. The origin of the receptors is an adult with HIV. The donor label of this sample is uncertain.

V gene TRBV7-3 combines with J gene TRBJ2-7, with a possible D match to TRBD2 (6 bases). The germline V gene encodes CDR1 SGHTA and CDR2 FQGTGA. The V gene lost 5 bases and the J gene lost 5 bases, with 19 bases spanning the gap. The CDR3 consists of 15 residues. The CDR3 spells CASSPRGTDPHEQYF. CDR3 nucleotides: TGTGCCAGCAGCCCCCGGGGGACCGACCCACACGAGCAGTACTTC.

This clone was counted only a few times. V usage is TRBV6-5 and J usage is TRBJ2-5, with D possibly matching TRBD1 (7 bases). The CDR3 length is 14 residues. Trimming took off 2 bases at V and 4 bases at J, with 11 bases between the two ends. The germline gives CDR1 MNHEY, CDR2 SVGAGI. CDR3 coding DNA: TGTGCCAGCAGTTACACCCAGGGGGGAGAGACCCAGTACTTC. Translated: CASSYTQGGETQYF.

In this sample, this clone turned up once. The CDR3 here is CASSISPRSALAKNIQYF. CDR3 DNA sequence: TGTGCCAGTAGTATCTCGCCGAGGTCTGCGTTAGCCAAAAACATTCAGTACTTC. The chain links TRBV19 to TRBJ2-4; unclear D gene. Trimming cost V 3 bases and J 0 bases, with 18 bases left between them. Germline loops: CDR1 LNHDA, CDR2 SQIVND (reference sequence). The CDR3 extends over 18 amino acids.

This chain joins TRBV27 and TRBJ1-5; 8 bases line up with TRBD1. The germline gives CDR1 MNHEY, CDR2 SMNVEV (reference sequence). Losses at the gene ends were 2 bases for V and 4 bases for J; bases not matched to a gene: 7. This CDR3 comprises 16 residues. This chain's CDR3 is CASSLRSGGVNQPQHF. CDR3 in DNA: TGTGCCAGCAGTTTACGGTCAGGGGGCGTGAATCAGCCCCAGCATTTT.

This sequence joins TRBV29-1 and TRBJ1-2; 10 nucleotides line up with TRBD1. CDR1 is SQVTM and CDR2 is ANQGSEA in the germline V gene. The CDR3 length is 14 residues. V dropped 2 bases and J dropped 7; count of bases not matched to a gene: 7. The CDR3, as DNA: TGCAGCGTTGAATCAGCGACAGGGGGCTCTGGCTACACCTTC. Its translation: CSVESATGGSGYTF.

The V call is TRBV6-5, the J call TRBJ1-2; 8 bases agree with TRBD1. This CDR3 is built from 14 residues. Looked up from germline, CDR1 is MNHEY and CDR2 is SVGAGI. The J segment lost 4 bases and the V segment lost 7 bases, leaving 8 bases of the junction unmatched. The CDR3 here is CASKARTGIYGYTF. The CDR3 DNA reads TGTGCCAGCAAAGCCCGGACAGGGATCTATGGCTACACCTTC.

The J gene is TRBJ2-2, the V gene TRBV7-3; 8 nucleotides match TRBD1. V gave up 4 bases and J gave up 7 bases; unmatched junction bases: 2. This CDR3 is built from 13 residues. Germline assignment: CDR1 SGHTA and CDR2 FQGTGA. This CDR3 reads CASSSDRDGELFF. The CDR3 DNA reads TGTGCCAGCAGCTCGGACAGGGACGGGGAGCTGTTTTTT.

The chain links TRBV28 to TRBJ2-1, with D possibly TRBD2 on 6 matching bases. This CDR3 is built from 15 residues. Deletions cut 3 bases from V and 10 bases from J, with 19 bases between. In germline, CDR1 is MDHEN, CDR2 SYDVKM. The CDR3 nucleotides read TGTGCCAGCAGTTTGGGGGGTACCACCATTGGGGAGCAGTTCTTC. This sequence encodes CASSLGGTTIGEQFF.

J is TRBJ2-3 and V is TRBV5-4; possibly TRBD2 for D (7 bases). This CDR3 comprises 18 residues. Germline V CDR1 and CDR2: SGHNT, YYREEE (reference sequence). The V and J ends lost 4 bases and 3 bases respectively, with 24 bases between them. The CDR3, as DNA: TGTGCCAGCAGCCCGGGGCAGGCGGGGGCCCTTAGGACAGATACGCAGTATTTT. Translating it yields CASSPGQAGALRTDTQYF.

CDR3 sequence (DNA): TGTGCCAGCAGCCGGACAGGGGCGAACACCGGGGAGCTGTTTTTT. Residues: CASSRTGANTGELFF. The chain combines TRBV9 with TRBJ2-2, with TRBD1 identical over 9 bases. Germline loops: CDR1 SGDLS, CDR2 YYNGEE. The trim removed 4 bases at V and 0 bases at J, leaving 1 base unmatched. The length of the CDR3 is 15 residues.

The chain carries TRBV5-1 and TRBJ2-1, with TRBD2 matching 9 bases. The CDR3 spans 13 residues. J lost 6 bases, V lost 4 bases, and 2 bases had no gene match. Germline V gene sequence: CDR1 SGHRS, CDR2 YFSETQ. CDR3 bases: TGCGCCAGCAGCGGCGGGGGGGCCAATGAGCAGTTCTTC. It specifies CASSGGGANEQFF.

The V call is TRBV19, the J call TRBJ1-3; the D is unclear. Trimming shortened V by 6 bases and J by 3 bases, and 15 bases separated the two germline ends. Germline V gene lookup returns CDR1 LNHDA and CDR2 SQIVND (reference sequence). The CDR3 runs to 15 residues. The CDR3 DNA is TGTGCCAGTAGATCGGTTACAGCGAGTGGAAACACCATATATTTT. Translation: CASRSVTASGNTIYF.

This chain connects TRBV15 to TRBJ2-7; D is unclear. Looked up from germline, CDR1 is LNHNV and CDR2 is YYDKDF (reference sequence). CDR3 length: 12 amino acids. V was cut by 3 bases and J by 4 bases, with 7 bases left in between. CDR3 protein: CATSRGHYEQYF. The CDR3, as DNA: TGTGCCACCAGCAGGGGTCATTACGAGCAGTACTTC. The full variable domain, with the rest looked up from reference TRBV15 and TRBJ2-7, is DAMVIQNPRYQVTQFGKPVTLSCSQTLNHNVMYWYQQKSSQAPKLLFHYYDKDFNNEADTPDNFQSRRPNTSFCFLDIRSPGLGDTAMYLCATSRGHYEQYFGPGTRLTVT.

J is TRBJ2-3 and V is TRBV2, with D possibly matching TRBD1 (5 bases). The V gene lost 6 bases and the J gene lost 4 bases, with 5 bases spanning the gap. The CDR3 totals 11 residues. The germline CDR1 and CDR2 sequences are SNHLY and FYNNEI. DNA of the CDR3: TGTGCCAGCAGACAGGCAGATACGCAGTATTTT. Protein product: CASRQADTQYF.

The rearrangement joins TRBV2 to TRBJ2-6; no clear D gene. V lost 5 bases to trimming and J lost 3 bases, with 8 bases between them. This CDR3 has 14 residues. The germline V gene has CDR1 SNHLY and CDR2 FYNNEI. The CDR3 loop is CASSPPVGANVLTF. The CDR3 DNA reads as TGTGCCAGCAGTCCCCCGGTTGGGGCCAACGTCCTGACTTTC.

The chain combines TRBV10-3 with TRBJ1-1, with D uncertain. Germline V gene lookup returns CDR1 ENHRY and CDR2 SYGVKD. The CDR3 spans 15 residues. V lost 6 bases and J 1 base, leaving 15 bases between the germline ends. CDR3 nucleotide sequence: TGTGCCATCAGCCCCCTAAAAGGATCGAACACTGAAGCTTTCTTT. Amino acid sequence: CAISPLKGSNTEAFF.

The chain joins TRBV4-2 to TRBJ1-4; a weak D match, TRBD1 (6 bases). CDR1 is LGHNA and CDR2 is YNFKEQ in the germline V gene. The CDR3 consists of 15 residues. Trimming left V 4 bases short and J 4 bases short, with 13 bases between. DNA for the CDR3: TGTGCCAGCAGCCCGAGATACAGGGATAATGAAAAACTGTTTTTT. Its protein is CASSPRYRDNEKLFF.

The chain links TRBV18 to TRBJ2-2; weak D call: TRBD1 (6 bases). The CDR3 contains 16 residues. Germline V gene sequence: CDR1 KGHSH, CDR2 LQKENI. V dropped 3 bases and J dropped 0 bases, with 11 bases sitting between them. The CDR3 protein is CASSPMTGANTGELFF. CDR3 DNA: TGTGCCAGCTCACCTATGACAGGAGCGAACACCGGGGAGCTGTTTTTT. The variable domain in full, with the rest retrieved from reference TRBV18 and TRBJ2-2, is NAGVMQNPRHLVRRRGQEARLRCSPMKGHSHVYWYRQLPEEGLKFMVYLQKENIIDESGMPKERFSAEFPKEGPSILRIQQVVRGDSAAYFCASSPMTGANTGELFFGEGSRLTVL.

The chain links TRBV5-1 to TRBJ1-2, with 7 bases fitting TRBD1. This CDR3 is built from 14 residues. V shed 2 bases, J shed 6 bases, and the junction held 7 bases outside the gene matches. Germline values: CDR1 SGHRS, CDR2 YFSETQ. CDR3 bases: TGCGCCAGCAGCTTAAGAGGGGGCGATAATGGCTACACCTTC. It encodes CASSLRGGDNGYTF.

The CDR3 DNA is TGCGCCAGCAGCTTAGGGGCGTCGGGCACAGATACGCAGTATTTT. Amino acids: CASSLGASGTDTQYF. V gene TRBV5-1 combines with J gene TRBJ2-3, with D possibly being TRBD1 (5 bases). Germline values: CDR1 SGHRS, CDR2 YFSETQ. Trimming removed 2 bases from V and 1 base from J, with 11 bases in between. The CDR3 has 15 amino acids.